The sample holds a few counts of the clone carrying this T cell receptor (beta chain). Antigen unknown. These data originate in a study of identical twins. Study-level results: Insertions were fewer in abundant cord blood beta clonotypes, whereas memory repertoires showed none of this pattern. Sequences that were beta out-of-frame showed weaker excess twin sharing.

The CDR3 spans 16 residues. One entry per CDR3 protein, called by TCRdb with MiXCR from the 5' RACE reads. The sample contains about 730,000 distinct CDR3 sequences, about 20% of which appear only once. The same data also contributed to another study, on T cells expressing NK-cell markers.

Sequencing was done on a sample of PBMCs. This chain connects TRBV12-2 to TRBJ1-3; TRBD1, the D gene given by the table, was not confirmed from the DNA. TRBV12-2 is a recognized pseudogene. This clonotype originated in a woman aged 18-35 years in good health. CDR3 DNA: TGTGCAAGTCGCTTAGCAGACCGGGGCTCTGGAAACACCATATATTTT. Amino acid sequence: CASRLADRGSGNTIYF.